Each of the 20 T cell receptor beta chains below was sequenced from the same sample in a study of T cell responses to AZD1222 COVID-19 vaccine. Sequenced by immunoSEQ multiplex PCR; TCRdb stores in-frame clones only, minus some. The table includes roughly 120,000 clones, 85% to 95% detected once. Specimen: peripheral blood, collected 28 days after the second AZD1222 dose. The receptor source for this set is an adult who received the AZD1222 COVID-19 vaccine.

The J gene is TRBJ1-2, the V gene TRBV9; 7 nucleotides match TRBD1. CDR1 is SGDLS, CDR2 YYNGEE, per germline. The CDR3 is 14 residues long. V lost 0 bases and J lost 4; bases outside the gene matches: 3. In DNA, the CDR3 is TGTGCCAGCAGCGTAGGGGACAGACCCTATGGCTACACCTTC. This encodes CASSVGDRPYGYTF.

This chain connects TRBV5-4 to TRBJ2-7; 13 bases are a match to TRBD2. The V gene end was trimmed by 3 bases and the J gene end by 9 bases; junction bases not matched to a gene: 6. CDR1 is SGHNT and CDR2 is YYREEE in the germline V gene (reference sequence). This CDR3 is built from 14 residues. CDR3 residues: CASSSRTSGSGQYF. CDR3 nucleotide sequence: TGTGCCAGCAGCTCCCGGACTAGCGGGAGTGGGCAGTACTTC.

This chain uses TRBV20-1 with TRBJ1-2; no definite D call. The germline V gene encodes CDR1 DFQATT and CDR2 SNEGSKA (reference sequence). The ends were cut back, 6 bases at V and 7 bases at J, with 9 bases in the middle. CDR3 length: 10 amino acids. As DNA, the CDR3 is TGCAGTGCCCCGTTGGTTGGCTACACCTTC. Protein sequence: CSAPLVGYTF.

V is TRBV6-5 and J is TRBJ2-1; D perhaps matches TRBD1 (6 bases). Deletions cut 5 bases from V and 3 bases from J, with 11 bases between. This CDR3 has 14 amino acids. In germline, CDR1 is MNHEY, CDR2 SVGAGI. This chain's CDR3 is CASSRRGDYNEQFF. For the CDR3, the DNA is TGTGCCAGCAGTCGCAGGGGCGACTACAATGAGCAGTTCTTC.

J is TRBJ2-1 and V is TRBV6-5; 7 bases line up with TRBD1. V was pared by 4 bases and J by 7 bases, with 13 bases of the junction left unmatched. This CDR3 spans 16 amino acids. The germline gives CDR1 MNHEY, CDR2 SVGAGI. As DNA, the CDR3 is TGTGCCAGCAGTTCCGACAGGGTGGTGGTAGGGAATGAGCAGTTCTTC. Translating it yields CASSSDRVVVGNEQFF.

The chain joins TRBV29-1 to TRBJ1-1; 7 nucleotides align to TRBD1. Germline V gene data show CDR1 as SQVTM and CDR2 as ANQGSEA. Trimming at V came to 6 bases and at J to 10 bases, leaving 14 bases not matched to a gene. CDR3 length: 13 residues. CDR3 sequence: CSVDRQGTVAAFF. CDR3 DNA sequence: TGCAGCGTCGACCGACAGGGAACGGTGGCAGCTTTCTTT.

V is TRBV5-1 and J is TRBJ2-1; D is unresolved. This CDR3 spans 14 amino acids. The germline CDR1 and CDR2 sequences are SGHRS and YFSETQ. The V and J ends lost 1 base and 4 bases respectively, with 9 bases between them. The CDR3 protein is CASSLSRMYNEQFF. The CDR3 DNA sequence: TGCGCCAGCAGCTTGTCTAGGATGTACAATGAGCAGTTCTTC.

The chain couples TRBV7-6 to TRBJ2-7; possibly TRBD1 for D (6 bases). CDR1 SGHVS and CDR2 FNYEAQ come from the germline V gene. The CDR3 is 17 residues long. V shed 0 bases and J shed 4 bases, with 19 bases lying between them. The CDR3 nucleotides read TGTGCCAGCAGCTTAGCCTTGAGGGGGTCCAACTATTACGAGCAGTACTTC. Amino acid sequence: CASSLALRGSNYYEQYF.

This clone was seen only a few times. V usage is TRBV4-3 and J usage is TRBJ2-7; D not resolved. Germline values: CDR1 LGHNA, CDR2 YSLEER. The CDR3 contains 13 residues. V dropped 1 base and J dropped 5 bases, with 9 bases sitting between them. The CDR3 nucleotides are TGCGCCAGCAGCCAAGGGCTAGTAAACGAGCAGTACTTC. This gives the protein CASSQGLVNEQYF.

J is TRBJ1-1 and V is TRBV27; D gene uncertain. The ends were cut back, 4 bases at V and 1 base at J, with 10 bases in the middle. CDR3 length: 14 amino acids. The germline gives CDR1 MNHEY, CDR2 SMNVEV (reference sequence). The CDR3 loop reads CASSSPGRNTEAFF. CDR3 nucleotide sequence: TGTGCCAGCAGTTCACCGGGTAGGAACACTGAAGCTTTCTTT.

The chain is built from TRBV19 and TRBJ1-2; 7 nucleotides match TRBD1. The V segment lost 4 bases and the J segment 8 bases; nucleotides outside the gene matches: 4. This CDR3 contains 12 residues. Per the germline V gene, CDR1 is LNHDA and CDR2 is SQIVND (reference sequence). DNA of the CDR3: TGTGCCAGTAGTAAGACAGGGAACGGCTACACCTTC. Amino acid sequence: CASSKTGNGYTF.

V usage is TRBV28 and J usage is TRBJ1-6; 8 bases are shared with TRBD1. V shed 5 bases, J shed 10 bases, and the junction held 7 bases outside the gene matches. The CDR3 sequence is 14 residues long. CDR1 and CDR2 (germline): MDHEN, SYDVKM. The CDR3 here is CASSPSDRASPLHF. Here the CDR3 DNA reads TGTGCCAGCAGTCCCTCGGACAGGGCGTCACCCCTCCACTTT.

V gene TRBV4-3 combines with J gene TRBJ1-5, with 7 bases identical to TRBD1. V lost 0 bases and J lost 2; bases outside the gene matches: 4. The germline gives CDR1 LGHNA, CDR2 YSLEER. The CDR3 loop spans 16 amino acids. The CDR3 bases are TGCGCCAGCAGCCAAGATGATGACAGGGGCAATCAGCCCCAGCATTTT. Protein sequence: CASSQDDDRGNQPQHF.

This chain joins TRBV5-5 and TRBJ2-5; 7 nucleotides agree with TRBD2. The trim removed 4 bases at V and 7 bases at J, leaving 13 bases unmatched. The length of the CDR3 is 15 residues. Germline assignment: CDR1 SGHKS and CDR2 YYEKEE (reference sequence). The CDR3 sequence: CASSRGDDLSGTQYF. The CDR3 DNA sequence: TGTGCCAGCAGCCGGGGGGATGACCTGTCAGGGACCCAGTACTTC.

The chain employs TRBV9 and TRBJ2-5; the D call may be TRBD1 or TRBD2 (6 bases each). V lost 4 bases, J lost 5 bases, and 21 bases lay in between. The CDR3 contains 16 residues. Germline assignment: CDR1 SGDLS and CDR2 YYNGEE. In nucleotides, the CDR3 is TGTGCCAGCAGCCCCCCCATAGGGGGGTATCTGGAGACCCAGTACTTC. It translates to CASSPPIGGYLETQYF.

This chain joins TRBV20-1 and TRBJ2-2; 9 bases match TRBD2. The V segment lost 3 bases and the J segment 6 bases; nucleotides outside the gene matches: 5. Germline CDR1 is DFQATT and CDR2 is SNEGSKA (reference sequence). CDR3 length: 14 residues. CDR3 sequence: CSASRAGGAGELFF. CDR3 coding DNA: TGCAGTGCTAGTAGAGCGGGAGGAGCCGGGGAGCTGTTTTTT.

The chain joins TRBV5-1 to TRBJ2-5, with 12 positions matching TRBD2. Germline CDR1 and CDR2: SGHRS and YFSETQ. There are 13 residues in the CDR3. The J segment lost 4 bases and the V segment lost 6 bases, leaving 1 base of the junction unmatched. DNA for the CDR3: TGCGCCAGCACTAGCGGGGGGGCAGAGACCCAGTACTTC. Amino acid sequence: CASTSGGAETQYF.

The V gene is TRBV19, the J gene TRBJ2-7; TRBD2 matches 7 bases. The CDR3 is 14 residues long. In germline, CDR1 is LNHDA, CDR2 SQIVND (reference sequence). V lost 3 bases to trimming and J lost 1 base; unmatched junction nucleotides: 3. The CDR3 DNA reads TGTGCCAGTAGTATGCGGGAGAGTTCCTACGAGCAGTACTTC. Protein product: CASSMRESSYEQYF.

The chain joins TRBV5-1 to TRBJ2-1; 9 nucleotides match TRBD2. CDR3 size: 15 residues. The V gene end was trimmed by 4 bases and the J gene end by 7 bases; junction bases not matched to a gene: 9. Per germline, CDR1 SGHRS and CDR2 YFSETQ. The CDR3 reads CASSRTSGGRNEQFF. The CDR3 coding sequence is TGCGCCAGCAGCCGCACCAGCGGGGGGAGGAATGAGCAGTTCTTC.

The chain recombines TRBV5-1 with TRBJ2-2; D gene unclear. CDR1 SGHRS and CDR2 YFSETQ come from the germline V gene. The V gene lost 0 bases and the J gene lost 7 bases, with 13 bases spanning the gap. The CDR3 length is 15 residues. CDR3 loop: CASSLASGAGGELFF. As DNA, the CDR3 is TGCGCCAGCAGCTTGGCCTCCGGAGCCGGCGGGGAGCTGTTTTTT.